This TCR beta chain came from a study of blood T cells in healthy people across ages. Study-wide results and limits: The lack of PBMC sorting stopped any conclusive naive versus antigen-experienced comparison.

The CDR3 is 15 amino acids. The germline V gene encodes CDR1 SGHVS and CDR2 FQNEAQ. As concerns this clonotype: No antigen is known for it. Germline and junction disagree at one end, which may indicate a read error.

Next came a second PCR, run for about 7 to 12 cycles, which used a sample-barcoded 5' primer along with a J-beta primer mix. Tagging of each cDNA molecule was performed by a template-switch adaptor with 12 random nucleotides. One entry per CDR3 protein, called by TCRdb with MiXCR from the 5' RACE reads. The profile shows roughly 1,000,000 distinct CDR3 sequences, around 27% of them singletons. The same sample was also studied in work on T cells of mothers and their children.

This chain uses TRBV7-8 with TRBJ1-1, with D possibly matching TRBD1 (5 bases). This clonotype was sampled from a girl aged 2 to 9 in good health. Sequenced: blood. This CDR3 reads CASTLGRFIDTKAFF. CDR3 DNA sequence: TGTGCCAGCACCCTGGGGCGTTTTATCGACACTAAAGCTTTCTTT.